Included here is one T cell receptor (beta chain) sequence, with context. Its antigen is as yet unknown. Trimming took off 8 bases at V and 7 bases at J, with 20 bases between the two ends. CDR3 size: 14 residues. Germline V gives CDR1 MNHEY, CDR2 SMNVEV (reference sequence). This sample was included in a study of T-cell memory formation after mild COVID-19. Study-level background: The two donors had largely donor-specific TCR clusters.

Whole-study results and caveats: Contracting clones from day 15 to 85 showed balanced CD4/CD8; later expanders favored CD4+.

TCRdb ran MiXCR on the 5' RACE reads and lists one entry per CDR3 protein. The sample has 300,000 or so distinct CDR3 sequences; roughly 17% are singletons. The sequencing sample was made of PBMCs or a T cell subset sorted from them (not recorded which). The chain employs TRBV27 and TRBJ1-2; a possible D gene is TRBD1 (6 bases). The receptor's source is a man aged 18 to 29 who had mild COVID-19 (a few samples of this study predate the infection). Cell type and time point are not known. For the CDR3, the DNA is TGTGCCAGCGCGTACAGGGCCCTCTACGGTGGCTACACCTTC. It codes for CASAYRALYGGYTF.